This entry lists 13 T cell receptor beta chains sequenced from one sample in a study of graft-versus-host responses after intestinal transplantation. The table came from immunoSEQ multiplex PCR; TCRdb's copy has only in-frame clones and leaves some out. The table shows 110,000 to 150,000 clones, with 85% to 95% occurring only once. These TCRs are of unknown antigen specificity. Sequenced here: unstimulated CD4+ T cells sorted from spleen or lymph node cells, sampled before intestinal transplant. The receptors come from a human donor who received an intestinal transplant.

This chain links TRBV28 with TRBJ2-1, with 7 bases lining up with TRBD2. The CDR3 is 12 residues long. The V and J ends lost 6 bases and 9 bases, in that order; junction bases with no gene match: 5. From germline, CDR1 is MDHEN and CDR2 SYDVKM. Here the CDR3 DNA reads TGTGCCAGCAGCCGGACTAGATTTGAGCAGTTCTTC. This gives the protein CASSRTRFEQFF.

The rearrangement joins TRBV28 to TRBJ2-5, with a possible D match to TRBD2 (5 bases). The CDR3 sequence is 14 residues long. Per the germline V gene, CDR1 is MDHEN and CDR2 is SYDVKM. The V end lost 2 bases, the J end lost 2 bases, and 9 bases lay between the germline ends. CDR3 amino acids: CASSLLWRQETQYF. In nucleotides, the CDR3 is TGTGCCAGCAGTTTACTGTGGAGGCAAGAGACCCAGTACTTC.

The V and J genes are TRBV28 and TRBJ2-7; no clear D. The CDR3 loop spans 16 amino acids. V was shortened by 5 bases and J by 0 bases, with 17 bases between the two germline ends. CDR1 and CDR2 (germline): MDHEN, SYDVKM. The CDR3 region is CASSPLWQSSSYEQYF. In DNA, the CDR3 is TGTGCCAGCAGTCCCCTTTGGCAGTCTAGCTCCTACGAGCAGTACTTC.

The V and J genes are TRBV25-1 and TRBJ2-5; the D gene is possibly TRBD2 (5 bases). This CDR3 comprises 13 residues. V was trimmed by 4 bases and J by 2 bases, leaving 8 bases between them. The germline CDR1 and CDR2 sequences are MGHDK and SYGVNS. The CDR3 DNA reads TGTGCCAGCAGTGGACCGGGACAAGAGACCCAGTACTTC. Translated, it gives CASSGPGQETQYF. The full variable domain, in which reference TRBV25-1 and TRBJ2-5 provide the parts outside the CDR3, is EADIYQTPRYLVIGTGKKITLECSQTMGHDKMYWYQQDPGMELHLIHYSYGVNSTEKGDLSSESTVSRIRTEHFPLTLESARPSHTSQYLCASSGPGQETQYFGPGTRLLVL.

The chain employs TRBV30 and TRBJ2-3; perhaps TRBD2 as D (7 bases). The CDR3 covers 14 residues. The ends were cut back, 8 bases at V and 5 bases at J, with 20 bases in the middle. Looked up from germline, CDR1 is GTSNPN and CDR2 is SVGIG (reference sequence). The CDR3 protein is CAGAMGGGGDTQYF. The CDR3 coding sequence is TGTGCCGGGGCCATGGGGGGCGGGGGAGATACGCAGTATTTT.

The genes are TRBV7-9 and TRBJ2-3, with TRBD2 identical over 10 bases. The trim removed 3 bases at V and 4 bases at J, leaving 4 bases unmatched. Germline V gene lookup returns CDR1 SEHNR and CDR2 FQNEAQ (reference sequence). The length of the CDR3 is 15 residues. Here the CDR3 reads CASSLPSGRADTQYF. DNA for the CDR3: TGTGCCAGCAGCTTGCCTAGCGGGAGAGCAGATACGCAGTATTTT.

The V call is TRBV28, the J call TRBJ2-3; TRBD2 matches 11 bases. The ends lost 5 bases at V and 1 base at J; junction bases unmatched: 8. The germline V gene has CDR1 MDHEN and CDR2 SYDVKM. The CDR3 consists of 17 residues. The CDR3 DNA is TGTGCCAGCAGTAACCCCCTACTAGCGGGGGGCACAGATACGCAGTATTTT. Residues: CASSNPLLAGGTDTQYF. The full variable domain, completed using reference TRBV28 and TRBJ2-3, is DVKVTQSSRYLVKRTGEKVFLECVQDMDHENMFWYRQDPGLGLRLIYFSYDVKMKEKGDIPEGYSVSREKKERFSLILESASTNQTSMYLCASSNPLLAGGTDTQYFGPGTRLTVL.

This clone was found a few times. CDR3 nucleotide sequence: TGTGCCAGCTCACCGGGGGGCCTCAGGGGAGACGAGCAGTACTTC. The encoded protein is CASSPGGLRGDEQYF. The rearrangement joins TRBV18 to TRBJ2-7; the D call may be TRBD1 or TRBD2 (6 bases each). CDR3 length: 15 amino acids. Trimming took 3 bases from V and 5 from J, leaving 17 bases between them. Germline V gene data show CDR1 as KGHSH and CDR2 as LQKENI. The full variable domain, with the rest looked up from reference TRBV18 and TRBJ2-7, is NAGVMQNPRHLVRRRGQEARLRCSPMKGHSHVYWYRQLPEEGLKFMVYLQKENIIDESGMPKERFSAEFPKEGPSILRIQQVVRGDSAAYFCASSPGGLRGDEQYFGPGTRLTVT.

The chain has TRBV6-1 and TRBJ1-1, with 7 bases aligning to TRBD1. The V gene end was trimmed by 4 bases and the J gene end by 4 bases; junction bases not matched to a gene: 3. CDR3 length: 13 amino acids. Germline V gene sequence: CDR1 MNHNS, CDR2 SASEGT. CDR3 nucleotide sequence: TGTGCCAGCAGTGTGACAGGGACCACTGAAGCTTTCTTT. Its translation is CASSVTGTTEAFF.

This clone was detected only once. V usage is TRBV10-2 and J usage is TRBJ2-1; no clear D. CDR3 size: 13 residues. The germline gives CDR1 WSHSY, CDR2 SAAADI. Trimming took off 4 bases at V and 6 bases at J, with 10 bases between the two ends. CDR3 in amino acids: CASSALGSNEQFF. DNA for the CDR3: TGCGCCAGCAGTGCGCTGGGATCCAATGAGCAGTTCTTC.

V and J are TRBV10-3 and TRBJ2-6; tentatively, D is TRBD2 (6 bases). Judging by the DNA end, TRBJ2-7 fits better; the J call may be wrong. CDR3 length: 13 amino acids. Per the germline V gene, CDR1 is ENHRY and CDR2 is SYGVKD. The CDR3, as DNA: TGTGCCATCAATCGGGACTTTAGAGGGGAGCAGTACTTC. It translates to CAINRDFRGEQYF.

The gene calls are TRBV5-1 and TRBJ2-7, with D possibly called TRBD1 or TRBD2 (5 bases each). V was trimmed by 0 bases and J by 0 bases, leaving 10 bases between them. The CDR3 spans 15 residues. Germline CDR1 and CDR2: SGHRS and YFSETQ. CDR3 nucleotide sequence: TGCGCCAGCAGCTTGGAAGGGACGAGCTCCTACGAGCAGTACTTC. The encoded protein is CASSLEGTSSYEQYF.

This clone was recorded only once. The chain joins TRBV11-2 to TRBJ1-2, with D perhaps TRBD1 (5 bases). The CDR3 has 15 amino acids. Between the trimmed V and J ends, which lost 2 bases and 6 bases, there was a span of 16 bases. Germline V lookup: CDR1 SGHAT, CDR2 FQNNGV. CDR3 residues: CASSLRALGGNGYTF. CDR3 bases: TGTGCCAGCAGCTTAAGGGCTCTCGGGGGGAATGGCTACACCTTC.